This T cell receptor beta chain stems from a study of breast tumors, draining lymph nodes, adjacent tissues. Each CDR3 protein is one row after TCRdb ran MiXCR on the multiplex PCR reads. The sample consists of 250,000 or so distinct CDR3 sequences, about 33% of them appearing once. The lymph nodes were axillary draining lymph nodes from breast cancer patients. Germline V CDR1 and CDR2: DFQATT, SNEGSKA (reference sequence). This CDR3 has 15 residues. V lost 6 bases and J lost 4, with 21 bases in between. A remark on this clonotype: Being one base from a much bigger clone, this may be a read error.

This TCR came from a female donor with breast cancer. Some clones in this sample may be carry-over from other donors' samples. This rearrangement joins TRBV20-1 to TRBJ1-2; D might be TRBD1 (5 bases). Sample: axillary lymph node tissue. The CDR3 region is CSAIGDSGAAYGYTF. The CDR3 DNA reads TGCAGTGCGATCGGGGATTCCGGGGCGGCCTATGGCTACACCTTC.